The subject of this entry is one TCR beta chain. This entry is derived from a study of blood T cell repertoires in COVID-19. As for the study in general: Spain, Italy and the United States supplied samples that represented acute and convalescent COVID-19. Nucleic acid was either cDNA or gDNA, and it came from T cells, B-cell-depleted T cells, or PBMCs.

V trimming: 4 bases; J trimming: 1 base; junction bases outside the gene matches: 3. This CDR3 has 15 residues. CDR1 LGHNA and CDR2 YNFKEQ come from the germline V gene. Original methodology: Reference gene primers were amplified, and this amplification served to estimate nucleated cell counts. Method: immunoSEQ multiplex PCR; TCRdb's copy keeps in-frame clones and lacks some. The V and J calls and clone size were taken over from that table, and D and trimming were inferred from the DNA. The sample records over 60,000 clones, roughly 90% being singletons. The receptor's source is a man aged 60 to 69 with acute or convalescent COVID-19. The rearrangement uses TRBV4-2 and TRBJ2-3; 9 bases map to TRBD1. The sample was peripheral blood. The CDR3 is CASSPRDRGTDTQYF. The CDR3 region has the DNA TGTGCCAGCAGCCCCCGGGACAGGGGCACAGATACGCAGTATTTT.